What follows are 9 T cell receptor beta chains derived from one specimen sequenced in a study of spatial heterogeneity in lung cancer. Sample time point: sample taken at primary tumor resection. Extraction of whole RNA from tumor, nontumor lung or frozen PBMC preceded unsorted sequencing. TCRdb processed the 5' RACE reads anew with MiXCR; each CDR3 protein has one entry. The table records about 7,100 distinct CDR3 sequences, around 5% of them present only once. The sequencing here drew on PBMCs, taken at surgery. The receptor set was obtained from a male donor with early-stage non-small cell lung cancer.

This clonotype was observed a handful of times. This chain links TRBV7-9 with TRBJ2-3; D not resolved. There are 15 residues in the CDR3. Trimming pared 1 base from V and 0 bases from J, leaving 8 bases between. Germline CDR1 and CDR2: SEHNR and FQNEAQ (reference sequence). The CDR3 sequence: CASSLGEGSTDTQYF. CDR3 nucleotide sequence: TGTGCCAGCAGCTTAGGAGAAGGGAGCACAGATACGCAGTATTTT.

Note on this clonotype: Possible read error: a much larger clone is one base away. CDR3 loop: CVSSRSTDTQYF. The CDR3 DNA sequence: TGTGTCAGCAGCCGGAGCACAGATACGCAGTATTTT. The rearrangement links TRBV11-2 to TRBJ2-3; D not resolved. Per germline, CDR1 SGHAT and CDR2 FQNNGV. CDR3 length: 12 residues. The whole variable domain, filled in from reference TRBV11-2 and TRBJ2-3, reads EAGVAQSPRYKIIEKRQSVAFWCNPISGHATLYWYQQILGQGPKLLIQFQNNGVVDDSQLPKDRFSAERLKGVDSTLKIQPAKLEDSAVYLCVSSRSTDTQYFGPGTRLTVL.

The table lists this clonotype with many counts. J is TRBJ2-4 and V is TRBV5-1, with 10 bases lining up with TRBD1. CDR3 length equals 17 residues. The J segment lost 0 bases and the V segment lost 7 bases, leaving 10 bases of the junction unmatched. Germline V gives CDR1 SGHRS, CDR2 YFSETQ. DNA for the CDR3: TGCGCCAGCCGATACGGGACAGGGGACGCAGCCAAAAACATTCAGTACTTC. Translating it yields CASRYGTGDAAKNIQYF.

The sample holds many counts of this clonotype. The chain recombines TRBV6-5 with TRBJ2-5; D is perhaps TRBD2 (5 bases). In germline, CDR1 is MNHEY, CDR2 SVGAGI. The V end was cut by 0 bases, the J end by 5 bases, with 7 bases between. CDR3 length: 13 amino acids. The chain's CDR3 is CASSYSLVETQYF. In DNA form, the CDR3 reads TGTGCCAGCAGTTACTCACTAGTTGAGACCCAGTACTTC.

This clonotype occurred many times. DNA of the CDR3: TGTGCCAGCAGCGTACAGGGGGCGGGGACCGGGGAGCTGTTTTTT. This encodes CASSVQGAGTGELFF. The rearrangement joins TRBV9 to TRBJ2-2; 8 bases match TRBD1. The CDR3 sequence is 15 residues long. Germline V CDR1 and CDR2: SGDLS, YYNGEE. Trimming removed 1 base from V and 5 bases from J; junction bases left unmatched: 4. Together with reference TRBV9 and TRBJ2-2, the CDR3 gives the full variable domain: DSGVTQTPKHLITATGQRVTLRCSPRSGDLSVYWYQQSLDQGLQFLIQYYNGEERAKGNILERFSAQQFPDLHSELNLSSLELGDSALYFCASSVQGAGTGELFFGEGSRLTVL.

This clonotype occurred many times. The chain combines TRBV5-1 with TRBJ2-6, with D possibly being TRBD1 (6 bases). V lost 4 bases to trimming and J lost 1 base, with 12 bases between them. Germline V lookup: CDR1 SGHRS, CDR2 YFSETQ. CDR3 length: 16 residues. This chain's CDR3 is CASSPQGWSGANVLTF. The CDR3 DNA reads as TGCGCCAGCAGCCCACAGGGATGGTCTGGGGCCAACGTCCTGACTTTC.

This clonotype was recorded many times. The chain joins TRBV12-3 or TRBV12-4 to TRBJ2-7; a weak D match, TRBD1 (5 bases). Trimming took off 2 bases at V and 4 bases at J, with 12 bases between the two ends. The CDR3 spans 14 residues. In DNA, the CDR3 is TGTGCCAGCAGTTTAAATCCCCCAGGGTACGAGCAGTACTTC. Protein sequence: CASSLNPPGYEQYF.

This clonotype has ten or more counts. The chain links TRBV7-8 to TRBJ1-6, with 8 bases aligning to TRBD1. The CDR3 runs 16 residues. V lost 4 bases to trimming and J lost 7 bases; unmatched junction nucleotides: 9. Germline assignment: CDR1 SGHVS and CDR2 FQNEAQ. The CDR3 DNA sequence: TGTGCCAGCAGCTCCCTGTCAGGACAGGGCAATTCACCCCTCCACTTT. Translation gives CASSSLSGQGNSPLHF. Using reference TRBV7-8 and TRBJ1-6 for the parts outside the CDR3, the full variable domain is GAGVSQSPRYKVAKRGQDVALRCDPISGHVSLFWYQQALGQGPEFLTYFQNEAQLDKSGLPSDRFFAERPEGSVSTLKIQRTQQEDSAVYLCASSSLSGQGNSPLHFGNGTRLTVT.

This clonotype was seen repeatedly, ten times or more. CDR3 bases: TGTGCCAGCAGCCAAGATCGGGACTGGAGAGGCGAAAAACTGTTTTTT. This translates into CASSQDRDWRGEKLFF. The rearrangement joins TRBV3-1 to TRBJ1-4; weak D call: TRBD1 (5 bases). The V and J ends lost 0 bases and 8 bases respectively, with 16 bases between them. The CDR3 consists of 16 residues. Germline values: CDR1 LGHDT, CDR2 YNNKEL (reference sequence). The variable domain in full, completed from reference TRBV3-1 and TRBJ1-4, reads DTAVSQTPKYLVTQMGNDKSIKCEQNLGHDTMYWYKQDSKKFLKIMFSYNNKELIINETVPNRFSPKSPDKAHLNLHINSLELGDSAVYFCASSQDRDWRGEKLFFGSGTQLSVL.